Each of the 18 T cell receptor beta chains below was sequenced from the same sample in a study of CD8 T cells in ankylosing spondylitis. Study-level findings and limits: A TCR beta motif made of eight highly homologous variants seemed typical of ankylosing spondylitis blood.

TCRdb processed the 5' RACE reads anew with MiXCR; each CDR3 protein has one entry. The repertoire holds just under 550,000 distinct CDR3 sequences, with roughly 13% as singletons. These receptors lack a known antigen. Sample: blood, either unsorted or a sorted T cell fraction (not recorded which). The receptor set was obtained from a male donor with ankylosing spondylitis.

The sample holds many counts of this clonotype. The chain employs TRBV5-1 and TRBJ1-1; unclear D gene. The CDR3 spans 14 residues. Between the trimmed V and J ends, which lost 4 bases and 1 base, there was a span of 11 bases. Looked up from germline, CDR1 is SGHRS and CDR2 is YFSETQ. The CDR3 sequence is CASSPFGENTEAFF. Written as DNA, the CDR3 is TGCGCCAGCAGCCCCTTTGGGGAGAACACTGAAGCTTTCTTT.

The V call is TRBV27, the J call TRBJ1-5; no firm D call. CDR1 is MNHEY and CDR2 is SMNVEV in the germline V gene (reference sequence). The CDR3 contains 14 residues. Trimming took off 0 bases at V and 3 bases at J, with 6 bases between the two ends. This CDR3 is CASSLSPNNQPQHF. CDR3 sequence (DNA): TGTGCCAGCAGTTTATCGCCGAACAATCAGCCCCAGCATTTT.

This rearrangement joins TRBV5-1 to TRBJ2-2; D gene ambiguous. Trimming stripped 1 base from V and 3 bases from J, with 10 bases between. The germline V gene has CDR1 SGHRS and CDR2 YFSETQ. This CDR3 is 15 amino acids long. CDR3 in DNA: TGCGCCAGCAGCTTGAATCCAGTGGACACCGGGGAGCTGTTTTTT. Translation gives CASSLNPVDTGELFF.

This chain uses TRBV24-1 with TRBJ2-2; no clear D. This CDR3 has 14 amino acids. Between the trimmed V and J ends, which lost 4 bases and 1 base, there was a span of 6 bases. Looked up from germline, CDR1 is KGHDR and CDR2 is SFDVKD. The CDR3 bases are TGTGCCACCAGTGACCCTATGAACACCGGGGAGCTGTTTTTT. It is translated as CATSDPMNTGELFF.

This clonotype has just a few counts. V usage is TRBV20-1 and J usage is TRBJ2-1, with D maybe TRBD1 (6 bases). The CDR3 is made up of 14 amino acids. Germline-derived CDR1 and CDR2 are DFQATT and SNEGSKA (reference sequence). Trimming pared 0 bases from V and 4 bases from J, leaving 10 bases between. The CDR3 spells CSARDRGFYNEQFF. CDR3 coding DNA: TGCAGTGCTAGAGATAGGGGGTTTTACAATGAGCAGTTCTTC.

In its sample, this clonotype was seen a few times. The chain links TRBV10-3 to TRBJ2-5; TRBD1 agrees at 8 bases. V trimming: 0 bases; J trimming: 7 bases; junction bases outside the gene matches: 4. Germline assignment: CDR1 ENHRY and CDR2 SYGVKD. The CDR3 has 14 amino acids. The CDR3 coding sequence is TGTGCCATCAGTGAGTCATGGACAGGGACGACCCAGTACTTC. Protein sequence: CAISESWTGTTQYF.

The V call is TRBV20-1, the J call TRBJ2-7; the D is unclear. Germline CDR1 and CDR2: DFQATT and SNEGSKA (reference sequence). The CDR3 length is 12 residues. V was shortened by 0 bases and J by 5 bases, with 8 bases between the two germline ends. In nucleotides, the CDR3 is TGCAGTGCTAGAGATCAGGTCCACGAGCAGTACTTC. It translates to CSARDQVHEQYF.

Only one count was recorded for this clonotype. A much larger clone is a single base away; this may be a read error. The chain links TRBV2 to TRBJ2-5, with 9 bases that match TRBD2. The CDR3 totals 15 residues. Germline CDR1 reads SNHLY; CDR2 reads FYNNEI. The CDR3 loop reads CASSERGRAGETQNF. CDR3 bases: TGTGCCAGCAGTGAGCGCGGGAGGGCCGGGGAGACCCAGAACTTC.

This clonotype was seen more than once but under ten times. J is TRBJ2-7 and V is TRBV12-3 or TRBV12-4, with D maybe TRBD1 (5 bases). V shed 6 bases and J shed 6 bases, with 21 bases lying between them. This CDR3 is 15 amino acids long. The CDR3 spells CASRIPRQGLVEQYV. The CDR3 DNA reads TGTGCCAGCAGGATTCCTAGGCAGGGTCTGGTCGAGCAGTACGTC.

This clonotype appeared many times. The J gene is TRBJ2-2, the V gene TRBV3-1; 8 bases are shared with TRBD2. V was pared by 0 bases and J by 7 bases, with 7 bases of the junction left unmatched. Germline V CDR1 and CDR2: LGHDT, YNNKEL (reference sequence). This CDR3 is 16 amino acids long. CDR3 sequence: CASSQERLAISGELFF. In DNA, the CDR3 is TGTGCCAGCAGCCAAGAGCGACTAGCGATTAGCGGGGAGCTGTTTTTT. The full variable domain, completed using reference TRBV3-1 and TRBJ2-2, is DTAVSQTPKYLVTQMGNDKSIKCEQNLGHDTMYWYKQDSKKFLKIMFSYNNKELIINETVPNRFSPKSPDKAHLNLHINSLELGDSAVYFCASSQERLAISGELFFGEGSRLTVL.

The rearrangement uses TRBV5-1 and TRBJ2-1, with D perhaps given as TRBD1 or TRBD2 (5 bases each). V lost 0 bases to trimming and J lost 8 bases, with 18 bases between them. The germline CDR1 and CDR2 sequences are SGHRS and YFSETQ. This CDR3 has 16 amino acids. The CDR3 loop reads CASSLDGGRPSDEQFF. The CDR3 DNA sequence: TGCGCCAGCAGCTTGGATGGGGGACGCCCGAGCGATGAGCAGTTCTTC. The full variable domain, its missing parts supplied by reference TRBV5-1 and TRBJ2-1, is KAGVTQTPRYLIKTRGQQVTLSCSPISGHRSVSWYQQTPGQGLQFLFEYFSETQRNKGNFPGRFSGRQFSNSRSEMNVSTLELGDSALYLCASSLDGGRPSDEQFFGPGTRLTVL.

The chain has TRBV5-1 and TRBJ1-6; 7 bases match TRBD1. The CDR3 contains 13 residues. Germline trimming cut 2 bases from V and 15 bases from J; bases unmatched to any gene: 8. Looked up from germline, CDR1 is SGHRS and CDR2 is YFSETQ. DNA of the CDR3: TGCGCCAGCAGCTTCAGGACAGGTACGGACCTCCACTTT. The encoded protein is CASSFRTGTDLHF.

This clonotype came up a few times. This chain links TRBV12-3 or TRBV12-4 with TRBJ2-6, with D possibly TRBD1 on 6 matching bases. V lost 6 bases, J lost 1 base, and 7 bases lay in between. This CDR3 is built from 14 residues. CDR3 bases: TGTGCCAGCAGAGACAGGTCTGGGGCCAACGTCCTGACTTTC. Amino acids: CASRDRSGANVLTF.

A few counts support this clonotype. This chain joins TRBV15 and TRBJ2-6, with D perhaps being TRBD1 or TRBD2 (5 bases each). This CDR3 is 16 amino acids long. The germline CDR1 and CDR2 sequences are LNHNV and YYDKDF (reference sequence). V was trimmed by 1 base and J by 0 bases, leaving 7 bases between them. CDR3: CATSRGGASGANVLTF. DNA of the CDR3: TGTGCCACCAGCAGAGGAGGGGCCTCTGGGGCCAACGTCCTGACTTTC.

This clonotype was observed many times. This rearrangement joins TRBV18 to TRBJ2-1, with unresolved D. Germline V lookup: CDR1 KGHSH, CDR2 LQKENI. The CDR3 has 12 amino acids. V was trimmed by 2 bases and J by 6 bases, leaving 5 bases between them. The CDR3 coding sequence is TGTGCCAGCTCACCAGGTCGCAATGAGCAGTTCTTC. This codes for CASSPGRNEQFF.

This clonotype was found a few times. The rearrangement links TRBV5-5 to TRBJ2-3; D possibly corresponds to TRBD2 (6 bases). Germline CDR1 and CDR2: SGHKS and YYEKEE (reference sequence). The CDR3 is 15 residues long. Trimming cost V 1 base and J 6 bases, with 15 bases left between them. This CDR3 is CASSLRDPGVDTQYF. Written as DNA, the CDR3 is TGTGCCAGCAGCTTGCGGGACCCGGGGGTGGATACGCAGTATTTT.

This clonotype showed up many times. CDR3 loop: CASSRRETNEKLFF. CDR3 DNA: TGTGCCAGCAGCCGGAGGGAAACTAATGAAAAACTGTTTTTT. The chain has TRBV7-9 and TRBJ1-4, with D hard to call. The germline gives CDR1 SEHNR, CDR2 FQNEAQ (reference sequence). This CDR3 contains 14 residues. Trimming pared 5 bases from V and 1 base from J, leaving 8 bases between. Variable domain in full (rest from reference TRBV7-9 and TRBJ1-4): DTGVSQNPRHKITKRGQNVTFRCDPISEHNRLYWYRQTLGQGPEFLTYFQNEAQLEKSRLLSDRFSAERPKGSFSTLEIQRTEQGDSAMYLCASSRRETNEKLFFGSGTQLSVL.

This clonotype was seen once. The rearrangement links TRBV5-1 to TRBJ1-1; D is unclear. The V gene's germline CDR1 is SGHRS and CDR2 YFSETQ. The CDR3 loop spans 14 amino acids. The V gene lost 2 bases and the J gene lost 6 bases, with 14 bases spanning the gap. The CDR3 spells CASSLHDSSAEAFF. The DNA for the CDR3 is TGCGCCAGCAGCTTACACGACTCATCCGCTGAAGCTTTCTTT.